Listed here are 5 T cell receptor beta chains from one sample, sequenced in a study of T cell responses to AZD1222 COVID-19 vaccine. Using immunoSEQ multiplex PCR, the repertoire was profiled, and TCRdb retains in-frame clones only, with some absent. The repertoire has about 70,000 clones, approximately 81% of them found once; the top ten carry around 21%. Sequences were derived from peripheral blood, sampled on day 0 of AZD1222 vaccination. The receptors stem from an adult in good health.

The rearrangement links TRBV4-2 to TRBJ1-1, with D unresolved. Deletions cut 4 bases from V and 4 bases from J, with 16 bases between. The CDR3 sequence is 15 residues long. Germline lookup yields CDR1 LGHNA and CDR2 YNFKEQ. CDR3 DNA: TGTGCCAGCAGCCCCCACCCGGGAACAGTCACTGAAGCTTTCTTT. Its protein is CASSPHPGTVTEAFF.

V usage is TRBV27 and J usage is TRBJ1-2; 10 nucleotides match TRBD1. CDR1 is MNHEY and CDR2 is SMNVEV in the germline V gene (reference sequence). CDR3 length equals 14 residues. The V segment lost 6 bases and the J segment 3 bases; nucleotides outside the gene matches: 4. The CDR3, as DNA: TGTGCCAGCAGGGGACAGGGGCTTGACTATGGCTACACCTTC. The encoded protein is CASRGQGLDYGYTF.

This clone has more than one count but fewer than ten. The chain links TRBV7-6 to TRBJ2-3; 11 bases are a match to TRBD2. This CDR3 contains 16 residues. With V trimmed by 4 bases and J by 5 bases, 8 bases remained unmatched. Germline loops: CDR1 SGHVS, CDR2 FNYEAQ. CDR3 nucleotide sequence: TGTGCCAGCAGCTCTATTACTAGCGGGAGTCTAGATACGCAGTATTTT. Amino acids: CASSSITSGSLDTQYF.

This clone was seen a handful of times. The chain has TRBV7-9 and TRBJ1-3; D may be TRBD1 (5 bases). Trimming stripped 4 bases from V and 2 bases from J, with 9 bases between. This CDR3 is 14 amino acids long. Per germline, CDR1 SEHNR and CDR2 FQNEAQ (reference sequence). Here the CDR3 reads CASSSGGTGNTIYF. The DNA of the CDR3 is TGTGCCAGCAGCTCCGGGGGGACTGGAAACACCATATATTTT.

The chain carries TRBV27 and TRBJ2-2, with 7 bases aligning to TRBD1. CDR3 length equals 14 residues. The V gene's germline CDR1 is MNHEY and CDR2 SMNVEV (reference sequence). Germline trimming cut 5 bases from V and 6 bases from J; bases unmatched to any gene: 6. DNA of the CDR3: TGTGCCAGCAGTCTTACAGGGGTTTCCGGGGAGCTGTTTTTT. This translates into CASSLTGVSGELFF.